The clone carrying this TCR beta chain occurred once. The antigen is not known. Primers: 60 Vbeta forward and 13 Jbeta reverse. The table came from immunoSEQ multiplex PCR; TCRdb's copy has only in-frame clones and leaves some out. Of around 120,000 clones listed, approximately 72% are singletons. The data were obtained in a study of cytomegalovirus exposure and HLA in healthy donors. Study results and limitations: In a later analysis, TCR association rates varied by HLA locus: DRB1 most, HLA-C fewest. The later analysis indicated that the majority of CMV-associated TCR beta chains appeared HLA-restricted.

Sequencing was carried out using PBMCs. The receptor comes from a man aged 55 to 70 in good health and CMV-seropositive.

The CDR3 DNA reads as TGTGCCAGCAGCCGTTGGGAGGCGGGACGCCCAGATACGCAGTATTTT. Protein: CASSRWEAGRPDTQYF. V usage is TRBV7-8 and J usage is TRBJ2-3; tentative D call: TRBD2 (6 bases). This CDR3 comprises 16 residues. V was cut by 5 bases and J by 4 bases, with 19 bases left in between. Germline V CDR1 and CDR2: SGHVS, FQNEAQ.